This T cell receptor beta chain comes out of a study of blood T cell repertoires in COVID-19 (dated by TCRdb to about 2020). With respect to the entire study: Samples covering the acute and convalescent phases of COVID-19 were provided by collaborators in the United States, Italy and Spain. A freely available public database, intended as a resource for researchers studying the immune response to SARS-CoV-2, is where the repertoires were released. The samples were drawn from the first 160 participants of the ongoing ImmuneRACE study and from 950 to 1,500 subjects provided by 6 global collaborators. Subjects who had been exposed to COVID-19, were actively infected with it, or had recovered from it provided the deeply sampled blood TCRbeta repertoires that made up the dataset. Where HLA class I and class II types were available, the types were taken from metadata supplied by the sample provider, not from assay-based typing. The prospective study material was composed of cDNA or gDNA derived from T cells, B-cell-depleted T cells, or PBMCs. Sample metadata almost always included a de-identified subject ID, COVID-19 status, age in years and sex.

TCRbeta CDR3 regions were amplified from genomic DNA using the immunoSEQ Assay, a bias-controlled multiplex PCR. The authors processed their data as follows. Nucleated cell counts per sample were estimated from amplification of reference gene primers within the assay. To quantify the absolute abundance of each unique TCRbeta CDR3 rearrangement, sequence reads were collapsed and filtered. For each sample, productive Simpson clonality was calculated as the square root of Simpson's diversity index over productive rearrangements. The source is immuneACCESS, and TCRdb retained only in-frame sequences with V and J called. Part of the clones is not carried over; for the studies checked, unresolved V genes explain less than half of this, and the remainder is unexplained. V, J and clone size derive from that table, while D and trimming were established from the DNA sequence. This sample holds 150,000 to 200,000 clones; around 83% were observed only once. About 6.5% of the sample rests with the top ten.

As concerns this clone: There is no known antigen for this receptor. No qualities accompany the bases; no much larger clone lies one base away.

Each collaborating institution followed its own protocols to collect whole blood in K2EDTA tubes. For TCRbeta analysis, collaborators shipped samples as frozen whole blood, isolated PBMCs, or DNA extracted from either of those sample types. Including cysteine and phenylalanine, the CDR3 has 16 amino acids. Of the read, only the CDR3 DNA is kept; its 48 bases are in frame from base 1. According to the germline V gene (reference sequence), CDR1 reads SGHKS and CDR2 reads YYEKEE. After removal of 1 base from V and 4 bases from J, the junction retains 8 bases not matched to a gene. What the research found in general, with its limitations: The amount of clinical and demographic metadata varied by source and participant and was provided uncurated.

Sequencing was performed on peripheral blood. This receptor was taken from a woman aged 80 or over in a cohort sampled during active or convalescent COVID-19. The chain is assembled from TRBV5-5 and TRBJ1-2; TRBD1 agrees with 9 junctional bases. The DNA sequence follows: TGTGCCAGCAGCTTGAACCACCCGACAGGGGGCTATGGCTACACCTTC. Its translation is CASSLNHPTGGYGYTF.